The 7 T cell receptor beta chains below come from one sample, sequenced in a study of blood T cell repertoires in COVID-19. TCRdb keeps only in-frame clones here, not all; method: immunoSEQ multiplex PCR. The data hold almost 200,000 clones, with roughly nine tenths observed a single time. The sequencing sample was made of peripheral blood. The receptors originated from a woman aged 70-85 years with acute or convalescent COVID-19.

As DNA, the CDR3 is TGTGCCAGCAGCCCCCGGGATATGTATGGCTACACCTTC. Encoded protein: CASSPRDMYGYTF. The chain uses TRBV27 and TRBJ1-2; unclear D gene. The CDR3 runs 13 residues. The V gene lost 6 bases and the J gene lost 5 bases, with 13 bases spanning the gap. Germline lookup yields CDR1 MNHEY and CDR2 SMNVEV (reference sequence).

The chain employs TRBV7-9 and TRBJ1-1; D perhaps matches TRBD1 (5 bases). The CDR3 has 15 residues. The germline CDR1 and CDR2 sequences are SEHNR and FQNEAQ (reference sequence). Trimming took 1 base from V and 7 from J, leaving 16 bases between them. This chain's CDR3 is CASSLGGQGFVEAFF. DNA of the CDR3: TGTGCCAGCAGCTTAGGGGGTCAGGGTTTTGTTGAAGCTTTCTTT.

The chain employs TRBV11-2 and TRBJ2-7; TRBD1 is a possible D gene (5 bases). Per the germline V gene, CDR1 is SGHAT and CDR2 is FQNNGV. There are 17 residues in the CDR3. Trimming shortened V by 6 bases and J by 0 bases, and 21 bases separated the two germline ends. The CDR3 sequence: CASRIDPRERGSYEQYF. DNA for the CDR3: TGTGCCAGCAGGATAGATCCCAGGGAAAGGGGCTCCTACGAGCAGTACTTC. Filled out from reference TRBV11-2 and TRBJ2-7, the complete variable domain reads EAGVAQSPRYKIIEKRQSVAFWCNPISGHATLYWYQQILGQGPKLLIQFQNNGVVDDSQLPKDRFSAERLKGVDSTLKIQPAKLEDSAVYLCASRIDPRERGSYEQYFGPGTRLTVT.

The gene calls are TRBV29-1 and TRBJ2-3, with 10 positions matching TRBD2. There are 17 residues in the CDR3. V was clipped by 7 bases and J by 4 bases; unmatched bases: 17. The germline gives CDR1 SQVTM, CDR2 ANQGSEA. CDR3 coding DNA: TGCAGCGCCGCTACGCTAGCGGGAGTTGTACGTCCAGATACGCAGTATTTT. Its protein product is CSAATLAGVVRPDTQYF.

The chain employs TRBV29-1 and TRBJ1-1; D perhaps matches TRBD1 (5 bases). The V and J ends lost 5 bases and 1 base respectively, with 14 bases between them. Germline V lookup: CDR1 SQVTM, CDR2 ANQGSEA. The length of the CDR3 is 14 residues. CDR3 coding DNA: TGCAGCGTTTCGTCTAGGGGAACGAACACTGAAGCTTTCTTT. Translation: CSVSSRGTNTEAFF.

V usage is TRBV5-1 and J usage is TRBJ1-2; 7 bases are shared with TRBD1. The CDR3 is 14 amino acids. Trimming removed 6 bases from V and 4 bases from J; junction bases left unmatched: 9. Germline assignment: CDR1 SGHRS and CDR2 YFSETQ. CDR3 in amino acids: CASTSGGGGYGYTF. In DNA form, the CDR3 reads TGCGCCAGCACCAGTGGAGGGGGCGGCTATGGCTACACCTTC.

This clone has a handful of counts. The chain joins TRBV12-5 to TRBJ1-5; D is ambiguous. Germline-derived CDR1 and CDR2 are LGHNT and FRNRAP. Trimming pared 1 base from V and 6 bases from J, leaving 10 bases between. This CDR3 has 14 residues. The CDR3 reads CASGLEGRGQPQHF. The CDR3 DNA follows: TGTGCTAGTGGTTTGGAAGGGAGAGGTCAGCCCCAGCATTTT.